The clone carrying this T cell receptor (beta chain) was recorded only once. These data originate in a study of shared clonotypes between healthy human individuals. This CDR3 comprises 11 residues. Germline CDR1 is SEHNR and CDR2 is FQNEAQ (reference sequence). V was cut by 5 bases and J by 6 bases, with 8 bases left in between. Sequencing used immunoSEQ multiplex PCR; TCRdb keeps in-frame clones, though not all of them. Of about 110,000 clones listed, 55% to 70% are singletons. The TCR was taken from a woman under 40 in good health. The sample consisted of memory CD8+ T cells sorted from blood. Regarding subset: CD45RO+ cells pooled with CCR7-negative TemRA cells. The chain carries TRBV7-9 and TRBJ2-7, with D possibly TRBD1 on 5 matching bases. CDR3 DNA sequence: TGTGCCAGCAGCCAGGGTCGCGAGCAGTACTTC. This translates into CASSQGREQYF.